This T cell receptor beta chain was documented in a study of T cell repertoires in cytomegalovirus infection. TCRdb analysed the reads with MiXCR anew, one entry per CDR3 protein. The repertoire holds 70,000 to 85,000 distinct CDR3 sequences, with around 40% as singletons. This clonotype has just a few counts. Antigen specificity is unknown. Study results and caveats: Dominating the ex vivo response were TCR beta clonotypes that were CMV-specific and HLA-C-restricted.

The CDR3 spans 13 residues. The V end lost 3 bases, the J end lost 1 base, and 6 bases lay between the germline ends. Germline V lookup: CDR1 KGHSH, CDR2 LQKENI. Sample: CD8+ T cells from cultured PBMCs, taken from culture after CMV antigen stimulation. The chain combines TRBV18 with TRBJ1-1; D gene uncertain. This sequence originates from a human donor in good health (CMV status not recorded). Some clones in this sample may be carry-over from other donors' samples. The CDR3 bases are TGTGCCAGCTCACCGGCGGCGAACACTGAAGCTTTCTTT. It specifies CASSPAANTEAFF.